These 32 T cell receptor beta chains were sequenced from one sample in a study of control samples from healthy donors and cancer patients (dated by TCRdb to 2018 to 2020). Library preparation used the immunoSEQ multiplex PCR assay. Sourced from immuneACCESS, this table was stored by TCRdb with only in-frame sequences that have V and J called. A share of the clones is absent; for the studies checked, an unresolved V gene accounts for under half, and the remainder has no known explanation. The table for this sample lists 160,000 or so clones; roughly 95% of them were counted only once. The ten top clones hold approximately 1% of the sample. Sequencing input: blood. Every receptor here comes from a woman aged 30 to 39 in good health.

V gene TRBV7-9 combines with J gene TRBJ1-2, with a weak D call TRBD1 (5 bases). In germline, CDR1 is SEHNR, CDR2 FQNEAQ (reference sequence). This CDR3 comprises 14 residues. V dropped 0 bases and J dropped 2 bases, with 7 bases sitting between them. CDR3 sequence reads: CASSLAGGNYGYTF. For the CDR3, the DNA is TGTGCCAGCAGCTTAGCGGGGGGAAACTATGGCTACACCTTC.

The rearrangement links TRBV30 to TRBJ1-5, with unresolved D. Germline V gene sequence: CDR1 GTSNPN, CDR2 SVGIG (reference sequence). Trimming pared 0 bases from V and 0 bases from J, leaving 3 bases between. This CDR3 region has 13 residues. CDR3 nucleotide sequence: TGTGCCTGGAGTGTGGATAGCAATCAGCCCCAGCATTTT. This sequence encodes CAWSVDSNQPQHF.

The chain is built from TRBV28 and TRBJ1-3, with D uncertain. The CDR3 is 15 amino acids. V was cut by 3 bases and J by 4 bases, with 13 bases left in between. CDR1 is MDHEN, CDR2 SYDVKM, per germline. CDR3 sequence: CASSLREWYGNTIYF. Here the CDR3 DNA reads TGTGCCAGCAGTTTGAGGGAGTGGTACGGAAACACCATATATTTT. The full variable domain, with the rest looked up from reference TRBV28 and TRBJ1-3, is DVKVTQSSRYLVKRTGEKVFLECVQDMDHENMFWYRQDPGLGLRLIYFSYDVKMKEKGDIPEGYSVSREKKERFSLILESASTNQTSMYLCASSLREWYGNTIYFGEGSWLTVV.

V usage is TRBV6-5 and J usage is TRBJ2-7, with D maybe TRBD1 (5 bases). The CDR3 sequence is 13 residues long. Trimming took off 4 bases at V and 0 bases at J, with 7 bases between the two ends. Germline values: CDR1 MNHEY, CDR2 SVGAGI. The CDR3 is CASSSDSSYEQYF. The CDR3 DNA follows: TGTGCCAGCAGTTCAGACAGCTCCTACGAGCAGTACTTC.

This clone has just one count. The rearrangement joins TRBV7-2 to TRBJ2-1; a weak D match, TRBD1 (6 bases). Trimming left V 1 base short and J 6 bases short, with 7 bases between. Germline loops: CDR1 SGHTA, CDR2 FQGNSA. The CDR3 sequence is 13 residues long. The CDR3 region has the DNA TGTGCCAGCAGCTTAGACAGGGCCAATGAGCAGTTCTTC. It translates to CASSLDRANEQFF.

This chain connects TRBV5-6 to TRBJ1-3, with D perhaps matching TRBD1 (5 bases). The CDR3 loop spans 16 amino acids. V dropped 0 bases and J dropped 3 bases, with 13 bases sitting between them. Germline loops: CDR1 SGHDT, CDR2 YYEEEE. CDR3 sequence reads: CASSLAEDQGGNTIYF. CDR3 bases: TGTGCCAGCAGCTTGGCCGAAGATCAGGGTGGAAACACCATATATTTT. Full variable domain (remainder filled in from reference TRBV5-6 and TRBJ1-3): DAGVTQSPTHLIKTRGQQVTLRCSPKSGHDTVSWYQQALGQGPQFIFQYYEEEERQRGNFPDRFSGHQFPNYSSELNVNALLLGDSALYLCASSLAEDQGGNTIYFGEGSWLTVV.

V is TRBV7-9 and J is TRBJ1-5, with TRBD1 matching 7 bases. The germline V gene has CDR1 SEHNR and CDR2 FQNEAQ (reference sequence). J was trimmed by 6 bases and V by 5 bases; bases with no gene match: 4. This CDR3 is built from 13 residues. The CDR3 coding sequence is TGTGCCAGCAGCCCCGACAGGGCTCAGCCCCAGCATTTT. Protein sequence: CASSPDRAQPQHF.

The V call is TRBV18, the J call TRBJ2-5; 7 bases are shared with TRBD2. Germline V CDR1 and CDR2: KGHSH, LQKENI. J lost 2 bases, V lost 2 bases, and 8 bases had no gene match. This CDR3 is 16 amino acids long. CDR3 residues: CASSPKGLGSQETQYF. CDR3 in DNA: TGTGCCAGCTCACCAAAAGGACTAGGGTCACAAGAGACCCAGTACTTC.

The gene calls are TRBV13 and TRBJ1-2, with no clear D. Trimming removed 3 bases at V and 1 base at J, with 9 bases between. CDR1 is PRHDT and CDR2 is FYEKMQ in the germline V gene (reference sequence). The CDR3 is 14 amino acids. The CDR3 region has the DNA TGTGCCAGCAGCTTCACGGGCGGTAACTATGGCTACACCTTC. This translates into CASSFTGGNYGYTF.

The J gene is TRBJ2-7, the V gene TRBV24-1; 7 bases line up with TRBD1. CDR1 is KGHDR, CDR2 SFDVKD, per germline. The length of the CDR3 is 15 residues. V trimming: 4 bases; J trimming: 0 bases; junction bases outside the gene matches: 5. This CDR3 reads CATSDRQGSSYEQYF. CDR3 DNA: TGTGCCACCAGTGACCGACAGGGCAGCTCCTACGAGCAGTACTTC.

The rearrangement links TRBV6-4 to TRBJ2-2, with 9 positions matching TRBD1. The trim removed 8 bases at V and 1 base at J, leaving 8 bases unmatched. Per germline, CDR1 MRHNA and CDR2 SNTAGT. The CDR3 covers 16 residues. The DNA for the CDR3 is TGTGCCAGCGCCTTAACAGGGGGCCAGAACACCGGGGAGCTGTTTTTT. Translating it yields CASALTGGQNTGELFF.

This clone occurred once. The chain joins TRBV27 to TRBJ1-2; possible D gene TRBD1, 6 bases. Germline values: CDR1 MNHEY, CDR2 SMNVEV (reference sequence). The CDR3 loop spans 13 amino acids. Trimming cost V 4 bases and J 1 base, with 7 bases left between them. CDR3 in amino acids: CASSSRGNYGYTF. The CDR3 DNA is TGTGCCAGCAGTTCCAGGGGTAACTATGGCTACACCTTC.

The chain links TRBV19 to TRBJ2-5, with 11 bases identical to TRBD1. The CDR3 contains 15 residues. Trimming cost V 6 bases and J 5 bases; bases outside gene matches: 8. The germline V gene encodes CDR1 LNHDA and CDR2 SQIVND (reference sequence). CDR3 DNA sequence: TGTGCCAGTAGCCGAGGACAGGGGGCCGGGGAGACCCAGTACTTC. It encodes CASSRGQGAGETQYF.

Here the CDR3 reads CASSRLPNTGELFF. The CDR3, as DNA: TGCGCCAGCAGCCGCCTACCGAACACCGGGGAGCTGTTTTTT. The chain uses TRBV4-1 and TRBJ2-2; D is ambiguous. CDR3 length equals 14 residues. CDR1 is MGHRA and CDR2 is YSYEKL in the germline V gene. V was clipped by 4 bases and J by 0 bases, with 6 bases between them.

CDR3 nucleotide sequence: TGCGCCAGCAGTCCCCAAGGGGCCAGGGGGGAGACCCAGTACTTC. It encodes CASSPQGARGETQYF. This rearrangement joins TRBV5-1 to TRBJ2-5, with 7 positions matching TRBD1. CDR1 is SGHRS, CDR2 YFSETQ, per germline. CDR3 length equals 15 residues. V lost 5 bases to trimming and J lost 5 bases; unmatched junction nucleotides: 12.

The chain is built from TRBV2 and TRBJ1-2, with 8 bases fitting TRBD1. CDR1 SNHLY and CDR2 FYNNEI come from the germline V gene. Unmatched junction bases numbered 3, after V lost 5 bases and J lost 4 bases. The CDR3 loop spans 13 amino acids. The CDR3: CASSFTGGYGYTF. The CDR3 coding sequence is TGTGCCAGCAGTTTTACAGGGGGCTATGGCTACACCTTC.

V gene TRBV28 combines with J gene TRBJ2-7; 8 bases are a match to TRBD1. V trimming: 8 bases; J trimming: 2 bases; junction bases outside the gene matches: 5. The CDR3 extends over 13 amino acids. Germline V CDR1 and CDR2: MDHEN, SYDVKM. The CDR3, as DNA: TGTGCCAGCGGGGTCAGGGGGCCCTACGAGCAGTACTTC. Protein sequence: CASGVRGPYEQYF.

The J gene is TRBJ2-5, the V gene TRBV5-1; no reliable D call. Germline assignment: CDR1 SGHRS and CDR2 YFSETQ. This CDR3 comprises 15 residues. V was shortened by 4 bases and J by 9 bases, with 22 bases between the two germline ends. CDR3: CASSQPGLNEVAQYF. The CDR3 DNA reads as TGCGCCAGCAGCCAACCCGGTCTTAACGAGGTGGCCCAGTACTTC.

The genes are TRBV15 and TRBJ1-1; D is uncertain. This CDR3 region has 13 residues. The germline V and J ends were trimmed by 6 bases and 0 bases, with 8 bases remaining between them. The V gene's germline CDR1 is LNHNV and CDR2 YYDKDF (reference sequence). CDR3 loop: CATRRIMNTEAFF. CDR3 DNA sequence: TGTGCCACCAGGAGGATTATGAACACTGAAGCTTTCTTT. Supplemented by reference TRBV15 and TRBJ1-1, the full variable domain reads DAMVIQNPRYQVTQFGKPVTLSCSQTLNHNVMYWYQQKSSQAPKLLFHYYDKDFNNEADTPDNFQSRRPNTSFCFLDIRSPGLGDTAMYLCATRRIMNTEAFFGQGTRLTVV.

J is TRBJ2-1 and V is TRBV13; 10 nucleotides line up with TRBD2. The trim removed 5 bases at V and 6 bases at J, leaving 10 bases unmatched. Germline values: CDR1 PRHDT, CDR2 FYEKMQ (reference sequence). This CDR3 has 16 amino acids. Written as DNA, the CDR3 is TGTGCCAGCAGCCGGCGGTCTAGCGGGAGATTCAATGAGCAGTTCTTC. Encoded protein: CASSRRSSGRFNEQFF.

The V call is TRBV7-3, the J call TRBJ1-1; the D gene is possibly TRBD1 (5 bases). Germline-derived CDR1 and CDR2 are SGHTA and FQGTGA. The ends were cut back, 2 bases at V and 1 base at J, with 20 bases in the middle. The length of the CDR3 is 18 residues. The CDR3 DNA sequence: TGTGCCAGCAGCTTATTGGCAGGGCCGGGGTATCGGAACACTGAAGCTTTCTTT. Translated: CASSLLAGPGYRNTEAFF.

This clone was seen once. The chain has TRBV28 and TRBJ2-1; TRBD2 agrees at 9 bases. The germline V gene has CDR1 MDHEN and CDR2 SYDVKM. J lost 9 bases, V lost 4 bases, and 4 bases had no gene match. This CDR3 comprises 13 residues. This CDR3 reads CASSSTGLAEQFF. DNA of the CDR3: TGTGCCAGCAGTTCCACGGGACTAGCTGAGCAGTTCTTC.

This clone was detected once. J is TRBJ1-5 and V is TRBV6-6; D remains unclear. V dropped 0 bases and J dropped 3 bases, with 9 bases sitting between them. The CDR3 runs 15 residues. Germline V gene data show CDR1 as MNHNY and CDR2 as SVGAGI (reference sequence). CDR3 residues: CASSYSGQINQPQHF. The CDR3 DNA reads TGTGCCAGCAGTTACTCGGGCCAGATCAATCAGCCCCAGCATTTT.

CDR3 amino acids: CASSAQGAGGELFF. For the CDR3, the DNA is TGTGCCAGCTCCGCTCAGGGGGCGGGCGGGGAGCTGTTTTTT. The chain carries TRBV7-9 and TRBJ2-2, with 8 bases lining up with TRBD1. The CDR3 is 14 residues long. The germline V gene has CDR1 SEHNR and CDR2 FQNEAQ (reference sequence). The trim removed 8 bases at V and 7 bases at J, leaving 9 bases unmatched.

The chain recombines TRBV12-3 or TRBV12-4 with TRBJ2-7, with a possible D match to TRBD1 (5 bases). The CDR3 length is 12 residues. Deletions cut 6 bases from V and 3 bases from J, with 9 bases between. In DNA, the CDR3 is TGTGCCAGCAGGGCAGGGTACTACGAGCAGTACTTC. It is translated as CASRAGYYEQYF.

The rearrangement uses TRBV6-5 and TRBJ2-7; D might be TRBD1 (6 bases). CDR1 and CDR2 (germline): MNHEY, SVGAGI. The CDR3 loop spans 14 amino acids. The V end lost 7 bases, the J end lost 5 bases, and 18 bases lay between the germline ends. The DNA of the CDR3 is TGTGCCAGCACCCGAAAGGGGTACAGGGACGAGCAGTACTTC. This translates into CASTRKGYRDEQYF.

The V and J genes are TRBV5-1 and TRBJ2-7; D remains ambiguous. Germline V gives CDR1 SGHRS, CDR2 YFSETQ. The CDR3 has 14 amino acids. V shed 0 bases and J shed 5 bases, with 12 bases lying between them. The CDR3 reads CASSLADTVNEQYF. DNA of the CDR3: TGCGCCAGCAGCTTGGCCGACACGGTCAACGAGCAGTACTTC.

This sequence joins TRBV15 and TRBJ1-6; 7 bases are a match to TRBD1. Germline CDR1 and CDR2: LNHNV and YYDKDF (reference sequence). This CDR3 is built from 16 residues. J was trimmed by 5 bases and V by 3 bases; bases with no gene match: 7. This chain's CDR3 is CATSREGAVNNSPLHF. DNA for the CDR3: TGTGCCACCAGCAGGGAGGGGGCTGTGAATAATTCACCCCTCCACTTT.

This chain links TRBV4-2 with TRBJ2-3; D is undetermined. The germline V gene encodes CDR1 LGHNA and CDR2 YNFKEQ. The length of the CDR3 is 17 residues. The germline V and J ends were trimmed by 0 bases and 4 bases, with 17 bases remaining between them. CDR3 DNA sequence: TGTGCCAGCAGCCAAGATTCAGTCACTTCGGCACCAGATACGCAGTATTTT. The encoded protein is CASSQDSVTSAPDTQYF.

In its sample, this clone was seen once. J is TRBJ2-5 and V is TRBV18; no clear D gene. The V gene lost 4 bases and the J gene lost 0 bases, with 3 bases spanning the gap. CDR1 and CDR2 from the germline V gene are KGHSH and LQKENI. The CDR3 length is 12 residues. CDR3 in amino acids: CASSRNQETQYF. In nucleotides, the CDR3 is TGTGCCAGCTCACGGAACCAAGAGACCCAGTACTTC.

The rearrangement uses TRBV19 and TRBJ1-1; D is perhaps TRBD1 (5 bases). The CDR3 covers 14 residues. The ends were cut back, 6 bases at V and 0 bases at J, with 11 bases in the middle. Germline V lookup: CDR1 LNHDA, CDR2 SQIVND (reference sequence). Written as DNA, the CDR3 is TGTGCCAGTAGCCTAGGGGAGGTGAACACTGAAGCTTTCTTT. Protein: CASSLGEVNTEAFF. The entire variable domain, with the rest obtained from reference TRBV19 and TRBJ1-1, is as follows: DGGITQSPKYLFRKEGQNVTLSCEQNLNHDAMYWYRQDPGQGLRLIYYSQIVNDFQKGDIAEGYSVSREKKESFPLTVTSAQKNPTAFYLCASSLGEVNTEAFFGQGTRLTVV.

Written as DNA, the CDR3 is TGCGCCAGCAGTCCTCCCGGGGATGAGCAGTTCTTC. It is translated as CASSPPGDEQFF. V gene TRBV4-1 combines with J gene TRBJ2-1; tentatively, D is TRBD2 (5 bases). Trimming took 6 bases from V and 8 from J, leaving 11 bases between them. The CDR3 is made up of 12 amino acids. CDR1 MGHRA and CDR2 YSYEKL come from the germline V gene.